Following are 22 T cell receptor beta chains from one sample sequenced in a study of OX40 agonist ivuxolimab in advanced cancers. Generated by immunoSEQ multiplex PCR, the TCRdb table keeps only in-frame clones and is missing some. The sample shows approximately 50,000 clones, about 82% of them seen only once. The sample consisted of CD4+ or CD8+ T cells sorted from blood, taken in a trial of the OX40 agonist ivuxolimab. Receptors were obtained from an adult with an advanced solid tumor such as melanoma, head and neck, liver or kidney cancer.

The J gene is TRBJ1-3, the V gene TRBV11-3; D is undetermined. V was clipped by 1 base and J by 0 bases, with 7 bases between them. The CDR3 totals 15 residues. Germline assignment: CDR1 SGHNT and CDR2 YENEEA. In DNA form, the CDR3 reads TGTGCCAGCAGCTTAGGGCGGATCTCTGGAAACACCATATATTTT. This codes for CASSLGRISGNTIYF.

CDR3 in DNA: TGTGCCAGCAGCTCGACAGGGCGGGTTAACTATGGCTACACCTTC. Its protein is CASSSTGRVNYGYTF. The chain uses TRBV7-9 and TRBJ1-2, with 7 bases lining up with TRBD1. The CDR3 spans 15 residues. V trimming: 4 bases; J trimming: 1 base; junction bases outside the gene matches: 6. CDR1 and CDR2 from the germline V gene are SEHNR and FQNEAQ (reference sequence).

V usage is TRBV5-1 and J usage is TRBJ2-5; D gene ambiguous. V lost 2 bases to trimming and J lost 2 bases, with 4 bases between them. Germline assignment: CDR1 SGHRS and CDR2 YFSETQ. The CDR3 runs 12 residues. CDR3 bases: TGCGCCAGCAGCTTAGGACAAGAGACCCAGTACTTC. It yields the protein CASSLGQETQYF.

V usage is TRBV20-1 and J usage is TRBJ2-7; no clear D gene. The germline gives CDR1 DFQATT, CDR2 SNEGSKA (reference sequence). The CDR3 has 11 amino acids. V lost 0 bases, J lost 6 bases, and 6 bases lay in between. The CDR3 region has the DNA TGCAGTGCTAGAGATCCGGCCGAGCAGTACTTC. As protein: CSARDPAEQYF.

This chain joins TRBV19 and TRBJ2-2, with 7 bases that match TRBD1. This CDR3 contains 15 residues. Germline trimming cut 6 bases from V and 2 bases from J; bases unmatched to any gene: 6. CDR1 is LNHDA, CDR2 SQIVND, per germline (reference sequence). The CDR3: CASRRGQSNTGELFF. CDR3 DNA: TGTGCCAGTAGGAGGGGGCAGAGTAACACCGGGGAGCTGTTTTTT.

The V and J genes are TRBV5-4 and TRBJ1-2; 7 nucleotides match TRBD1. V shed 4 bases and J 5 bases; nucleotides not matched to a gene: 8. CDR1 and CDR2 (germline): SGHNT, YYREEE (reference sequence). The CDR3 consists of 14 residues. The CDR3: CASSPRDSFYGYTF. The CDR3 nucleotides are TGTGCCAGCAGCCCTCGGGACAGCTTTTATGGCTACACCTTC. The full variable domain, in which reference TRBV5-4 and TRBJ1-2 provide the parts outside the CDR3, is ETGVTQSPTHLIKTRGQQVTLRCSSQSGHNTVSWYQQALGQGPQFIFQYYREEENGRGNFPPRFSGLQFPNYSSELNVNALELDDSALYLCASSPRDSFYGYTFGSGTRLTVV.

The chain couples TRBV4-2 to TRBJ1-2, with a weak D call TRBD1 (6 bases). From germline, CDR1 is LGHNA and CDR2 YNFKEQ. This CDR3 contains 16 residues. Between the trimmed V and J ends, which lost 0 bases and 5 bases, there was a span of 16 bases. The CDR3 DNA is TGTGCCAGCAGCCAAGACCTGGGGACATACTTTTATGGCTACACCTTC. Its protein product is CASSQDLGTYFYGYTF.

The chain uses TRBV9 and TRBJ2-7; the D gene could be TRBD1 or TRBD2 (6 bases each). Trimming took 4 bases from V and 4 from J, leaving 21 bases between them. Germline-derived CDR1 and CDR2 are SGDLS and YYNGEE. The CDR3 length is 16 residues. The CDR3 spells CASSPGVGGASYEQYF. For the CDR3, the DNA is TGTGCCAGCAGCCCCGGGGTGGGGGGCGCGAGTTACGAGCAGTACTTC.

This clone was counted once. The genes are TRBV5-1 and TRBJ1-2, with D unresolved. V was cut by 4 bases and J by 2 bases, with 15 bases left in between. The germline gives CDR1 SGHRS, CDR2 YFSETQ. The CDR3 spans 15 residues. CDR3 bases: TGCGCCAGCAGCCGAACGCCCGACACCAACTATGGCTACACCTTC. Protein product: CASSRTPDTNYGYTF.

The rearrangement links TRBV14 to TRBJ2-3; D ambiguous. The CDR3 sequence is 18 residues long. Germline assignment: CDR1 SGHDN and CDR2 FVKESK. Trimming pared 5 bases from V and 0 bases from J, leaving 21 bases between. The CDR3 DNA sequence: TGTGCCAGCAGCTCCCAATTCACCCCGTTCACTAGCACAGATACGCAGTATTTT. The encoded protein is CASSSQFTPFTSTDTQYF.

The chain couples TRBV10-1 to TRBJ2-1; no clear D gene. Per germline, CDR1 WNHNN and CDR2 SYGVQD (reference sequence). The CDR3 loop spans 14 amino acids. Trimming removed 4 bases at V and 0 bases at J, with 7 bases between. As DNA, the CDR3 is TGCGCCAGCAGTGGCGGAAGCTCCTACAATGAGCAGTTCTTC. This sequence encodes CASSGGSSYNEQFF.

The genes are TRBV9 and TRBJ2-1; 8 bases match TRBD2. CDR1 is SGDLS, CDR2 YYNGEE, per germline. Trimming cost V 0 bases and J 4 bases; bases outside gene matches: 6. This CDR3 region has 16 residues. The DNA of the CDR3 is TGTGCCAGCAGCGTAGGGGGTAGCGGGAATTACAATGAGCAGTTCTTC. Residues: CASSVGGSGNYNEQFF.

J is TRBJ2-1 and V is TRBV7-9; 14 positions agree with TRBD2. Per germline, CDR1 SEHNR and CDR2 FQNEAQ (reference sequence). V lost 5 bases to trimming and J lost 3 bases; unmatched junction nucleotides: 3. The CDR3 extends over 16 amino acids. Here the CDR3 reads CASSPGTSGSYNEQFF. The CDR3 coding sequence is TGTGCCAGCAGCCCTGGGACTAGCGGGAGCTACAATGAGCAGTTCTTC.

This clone was counted a few times. The genes are TRBV7-9 and TRBJ2-1, with 8 bases identical to TRBD2. The CDR3 runs 16 residues. Germline V gene lookup returns CDR1 SEHNR and CDR2 FQNEAQ (reference sequence). V lost 5 bases to trimming and J lost 5 bases; unmatched junction nucleotides: 11. CDR3 nucleotide sequence: TGTGCCAGCAGCCCGCACCCGGGACTAGGGAACAATGAGCAGTTCTTC. It specifies CASSPHPGLGNNEQFF.

The CDR3 DNA reads as TGTGCCAGCAGCTCAGGTGGGACATTGAACACTGAAGCTTTCTTT. Amino acids: CASSSGGTLNTEAFF. The chain links TRBV11-3 to TRBJ1-1; D is possibly TRBD1 (6 bases). V lost 4 bases, J lost 0 bases, and 12 bases lay in between. CDR3 size: 15 residues. Germline V gene data show CDR1 as SGHNT and CDR2 as YENEEA.

DNA for the CDR3: TGTGCCAGTAGTACCTCGGACAGGGGGTTTCGCGAGCAGTACTTC. Amino acids: CASSTSDRGFREQYF. The chain employs TRBV19 and TRBJ2-7; 10 nucleotides align to TRBD1. The CDR3 is 15 amino acids. Germline V gene data show CDR1 as LNHDA and CDR2 as SQIVND (reference sequence). With V trimmed by 4 bases and J by 6 bases, 9 bases remained unmatched.

CDR3 residues: CSAKQGHEQYF. The CDR3 nucleotides read TGCAGTGCAAAACAGGGACACGAGCAGTACTTC. This chain links TRBV20-1 with TRBJ2-7; TRBD1 might be the D (6 bases). The CDR3 runs 11 residues. V was clipped by 6 bases and J by 5 bases, with 11 bases between them. Germline assignment: CDR1 DFQATT and CDR2 SNEGSKA (reference sequence).

CDR3 DNA: TGCGCCAGCAGCTTGGGACAGCTAGCCAAAAACATTCAGTACTTC. This encodes CASSLGQLAKNIQYF. The chain couples TRBV5-1 to TRBJ2-4, with D perhaps matching TRBD1 (5 bases). CDR1 is SGHRS, CDR2 YFSETQ, per germline. The CDR3 contains 15 residues. The V gene lost 0 bases and the J gene lost 0 bases, with 7 bases spanning the gap.

The chain couples TRBV19 to TRBJ1-4, with a weak D call TRBD1 (6 bases). Germline V CDR1 and CDR2: LNHDA, SQIVND (reference sequence). V shed 5 bases and J shed 4 bases, with 14 bases lying between them. This CDR3 is built from 15 residues. The CDR3: CASSRRQDSNEKLFF. CDR3 nucleotides: TGTGCCAGTAGTCGCCGACAGGACAGTAATGAAAAACTGTTTTTT.

This clone appeared a single time. The V and J genes are TRBV12-5 and TRBJ1-1; possible D gene TRBD1, 5 bases. The germline V gene encodes CDR1 LGHNT and CDR2 FRNRAP. V lost 7 bases to trimming and J lost 0 bases, with 12 bases between them. There are 14 residues in the CDR3. This CDR3 reads CASARGRLNTEAFF. Here the CDR3 DNA reads TGTGCTAGTGCCCGGGGACGGTTGAACACTGAAGCTTTCTTT.

V usage is TRBV2 and J usage is TRBJ2-1; D unclear. CDR3 length equals 15 residues. The V and J ends lost 9 bases and 8 bases respectively, with 23 bases between them. Germline V gives CDR1 SNHLY, CDR2 FYNNEI. DNA for the CDR3: TGTGCCAGTAGGACGGGCGCAGCTATAATCGATGAGCAGTTCTTC. Amino acids: CASRTGAAIIDEQFF.

Concerning this clone: This same CDR3 is encoded by further DNA sequences in the sample. The J gene is TRBJ2-3, the V gene TRBV5-1; D ambiguous. The CDR3 totals 15 residues. V shed 0 bases and J shed 0 bases, with 8 bases lying between them. Germline CDR1 and CDR2: SGHRS and YFSETQ. Here the CDR3 DNA reads TGCGCCAGCAGCTTGGCTGGGATTAGCACAGATACGCAGTATTTT. Translated: CASSLAGISTDTQYF.